This T cell receptor beta chain was found in a study of T cell changes during pregnancy in multiple sclerosis. Using immunoSEQ multiplex PCR, the repertoire was profiled, and TCRdb retains in-frame clones only, with some absent. The sample includes about 86,000 clones, approximately 90% seen only once; the top ten take more than 1.5%. Germline lookup yields CDR1 MNHEY and CDR2 SVGAGI. V gave up 0 bases and J gave up 0 bases, with 6 bases separating them. The CDR3 sequence is 15 residues long. This receptor was obtained from a female donor in good health, enrolled as a control in a pregnancy study. Sample: peripheral blood, taken in the first trimester of pregnancy. The V and J genes are TRBV6-5 and TRBJ1-5, with a possible D match to TRBD1 (5 bases). This chain's CDR3 is CASSYSQGSNQPQHF. The CDR3, as DNA: TGTGCCAGCAGTTACTCCCAGGGTAGCAATCAGCCCCAGCATTTT.